This TCR beta chain was sequenced for a study of blood T cell repertoires in COVID-19. Libraries were prepared by immunoSEQ multiplex PCR; TCRdb keeps only in-frame clonotypes and omits some of them. Among 270,000 or so clones listed, about 87% were seen once. This sequence originates from a woman aged 25 to 45 with acute COVID-19. The sample consisted of PBMCs or T cells enriched from blood (not recorded which).

In DNA, the CDR3 is TGTGCCAGCAGGCCGTTAACTGAGACAGATACGCAGTATTTT. Translation gives CASRPLTETDTQYF. The chain employs TRBV27 and TRBJ2-3, with D hard to call. The V gene's germline CDR1 is MNHEY and CDR2 SMNVEV (reference sequence). Trimming shortened V by 6 bases and J by 3 bases, and 13 bases separated the two germline ends. The CDR3 is 14 amino acids.